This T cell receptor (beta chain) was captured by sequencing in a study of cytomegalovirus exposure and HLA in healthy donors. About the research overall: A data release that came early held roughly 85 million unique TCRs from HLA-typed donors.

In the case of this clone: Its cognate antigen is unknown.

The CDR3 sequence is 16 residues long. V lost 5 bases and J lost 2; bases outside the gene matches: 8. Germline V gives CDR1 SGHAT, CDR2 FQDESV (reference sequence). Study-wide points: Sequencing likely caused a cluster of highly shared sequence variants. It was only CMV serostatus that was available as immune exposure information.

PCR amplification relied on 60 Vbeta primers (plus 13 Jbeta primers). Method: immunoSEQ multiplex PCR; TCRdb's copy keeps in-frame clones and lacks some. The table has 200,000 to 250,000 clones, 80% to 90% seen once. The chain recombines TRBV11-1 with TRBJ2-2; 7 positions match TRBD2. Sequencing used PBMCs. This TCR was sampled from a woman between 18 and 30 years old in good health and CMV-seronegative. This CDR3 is CASSVRRGENTGELFF. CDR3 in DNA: TGTGCCAGCAGCGTCCGCCGGGGGGAAAACACCGGGGAGCTGTTTTTT.